Listed below are T cell receptor beta chains from one sample, sequenced in a study of post-analysis software for immune sequencing data. Via MiXCR, TCRdb re-called the PCR reads, giving one row per CDR3 protein. Here the sample spans approximately 770,000 distinct CDR3 sequences, around 45% being singletons. The sequencing input was blood. The origin of the receptors is a girl under 18 with multiple sclerosis. CDR3s leave out the opening cysteine and the closing phenylalanine or tryptophan.

J | V | CDR3
TRBJ1-2 | TRBV20-1 | SATRDRYGYT
TRBJ2-5 | TRBV20-1 | SVGPSNYNEQY
TRBJ2-7 | TRBV12-3/TRBV12-4 | ASSLQLGEQY
TRBJ2-3 | TRBV19 | ASSPLTSGRSDTQY
TRBJ2-4 | TRBV27 | VSRSIDSIQY
TRBJ2-1 | TRBV7-9 | ASSTGTESYNEQF
TRBJ2-7 | TRBV15 | ATSSGQGFYEQY
TRBJ2-2 | TRBV7-2 | ASSSWTSIGELF
. | TRBV3-1 | ASSQDLTSGETQY
. | TRBV7-2 | AGSVTGGEGAYEQY
TRBJ2-1 | TRBV7-2 | ASSFLAGPYNEQF
. | TRBV12-3/TRBV12-4 | ASSFNGSPRDEQY
. | TRBV20-1 | SATGTSGRAGYEQY
TRBJ2-1 | TRBV7-9 | ASSGGQYNEQF